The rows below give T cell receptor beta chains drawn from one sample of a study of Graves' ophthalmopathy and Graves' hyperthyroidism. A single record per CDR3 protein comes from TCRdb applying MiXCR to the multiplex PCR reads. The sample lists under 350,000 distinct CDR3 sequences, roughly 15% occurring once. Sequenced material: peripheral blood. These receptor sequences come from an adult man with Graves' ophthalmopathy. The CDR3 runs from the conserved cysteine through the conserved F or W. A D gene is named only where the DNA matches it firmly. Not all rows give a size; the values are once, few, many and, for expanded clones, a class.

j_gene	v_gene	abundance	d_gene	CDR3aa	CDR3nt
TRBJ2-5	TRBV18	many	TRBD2	CASSPYGRVGETQYF	TGTGCCAGCTCACCCTACGGGAGGGTCGGGGAGACCCAGTACTTC
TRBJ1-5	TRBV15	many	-	CATSRDQGGNQPQHF	TGTGCCACCAGCAGAGACCAGGGTGGGAATCAGCCCCAGCATTTT
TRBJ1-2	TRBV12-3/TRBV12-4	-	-	CASSYEQENYGYTF	TGTGCCAGCAGTTACGAACAGGAAAACTATGGCTACACCTTC
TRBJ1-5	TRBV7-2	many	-	CASSLGTSDNQPQHF	TGTGCCAGCAGCCTCGGGACCTCCGACAATCAGCCCCAGCATTTT
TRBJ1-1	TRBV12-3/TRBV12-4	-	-	CASSLEAEAFF	TGTGCCAGCAGTTTAGAGGCTGAAGCTTTCTTT
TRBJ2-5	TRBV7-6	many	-	CASSLSSGTQETQYF	TGTGCCAGCAGCTTAAGTTCGGGTACACAAGAGACCCAGTACTTC
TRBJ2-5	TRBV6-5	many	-	CASSSGTGPGTQYF	TGTGCCAGCAGTTCAGGGACCGGGCCAGGGACCCAGTACTTC
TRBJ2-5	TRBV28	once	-	CASTFSARQGTQYF	TGTGCCAGCACGTTTAGCGCGCGCCAAGGGACCCAGTACTTC
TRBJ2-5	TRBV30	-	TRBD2	CAWSVASGGVETQYF	TGTGCCTGGAGTGTAGCTAGCGGGGGGGTCGAGACCCAGTACTTC
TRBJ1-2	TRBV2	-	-	CASSEYQGTNYGYTF	TGTGCCAGCAGTGAGTACCAGGGGACCAACTATGGCTACACCTTC
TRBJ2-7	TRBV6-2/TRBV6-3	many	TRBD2	CASSYSTTSDEQYF	TGTGCCAGCAGTTACTCAACTACTAGCGACGAGCAGTACTTC
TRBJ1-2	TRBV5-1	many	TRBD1	CASSGGQIFDGYTF	TGCGCCAGCAGCGGGGGACAGATCTTTGATGGCTACACCTTC
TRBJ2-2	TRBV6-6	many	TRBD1	CASSLGQGAGELFF	TGTGCCAGCAGTTTAGGACAGGGGGCCGGGGAGCTGTTTTTT
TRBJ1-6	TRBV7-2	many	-	CASSSPNDPGGHF	TGTGCCAGCAGCTCCCCCAACGACCCCGGAGGGCACTTT
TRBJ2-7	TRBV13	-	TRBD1	CASSLAGTVHEQYF	TGTGCCAGCAGCTTAGCGGGGACAGTCCACGAGCAGTACTTC
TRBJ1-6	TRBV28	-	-	CASSPPRGSLHF	TGTGCCAGCAGTCCCCCCCGAGGGTCCCTCCACTTT
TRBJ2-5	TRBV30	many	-	CAWSVRYRETQYF	TGTGCCTGGAGTGTCCGCTACAGAGAGACCCAGTACTTC
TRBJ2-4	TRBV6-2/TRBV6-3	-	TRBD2	CASRHNTLAGETSFQYF	TGTGCCAGCAGACACAACACTCTAGCGGGGGAGACAAGCTTTCAGTACTTC
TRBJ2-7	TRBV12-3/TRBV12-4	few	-	CASSLRETTYEQYF	TGTGCCAGCAGTTTGAGGGAAACCACCTACGAGCAGTACTTC